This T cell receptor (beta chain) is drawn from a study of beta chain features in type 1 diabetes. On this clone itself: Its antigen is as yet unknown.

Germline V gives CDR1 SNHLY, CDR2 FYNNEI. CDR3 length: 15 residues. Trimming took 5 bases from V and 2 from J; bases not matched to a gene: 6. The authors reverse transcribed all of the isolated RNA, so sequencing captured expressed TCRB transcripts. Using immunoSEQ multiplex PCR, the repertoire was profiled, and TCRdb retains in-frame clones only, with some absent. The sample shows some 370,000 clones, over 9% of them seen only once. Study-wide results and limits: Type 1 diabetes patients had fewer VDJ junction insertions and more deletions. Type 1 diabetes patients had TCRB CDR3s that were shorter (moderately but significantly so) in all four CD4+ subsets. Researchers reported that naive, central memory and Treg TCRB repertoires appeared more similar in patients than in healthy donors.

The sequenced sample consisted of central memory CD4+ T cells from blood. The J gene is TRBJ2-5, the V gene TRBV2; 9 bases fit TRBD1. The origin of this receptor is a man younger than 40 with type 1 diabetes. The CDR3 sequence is CASSRQGVRQETQYF. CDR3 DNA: TGTGCCAGCAGTCGACAGGGGGTAAGGCAAGAGACCCAGTACTTC.